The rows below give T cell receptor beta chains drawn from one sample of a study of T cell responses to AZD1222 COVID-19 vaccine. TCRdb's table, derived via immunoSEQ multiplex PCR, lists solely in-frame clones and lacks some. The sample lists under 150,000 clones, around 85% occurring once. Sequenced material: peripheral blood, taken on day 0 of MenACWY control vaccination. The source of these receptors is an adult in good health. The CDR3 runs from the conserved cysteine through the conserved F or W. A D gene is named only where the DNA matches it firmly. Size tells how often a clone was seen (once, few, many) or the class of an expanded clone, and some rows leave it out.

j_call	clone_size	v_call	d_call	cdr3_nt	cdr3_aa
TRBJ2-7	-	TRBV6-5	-	TGTGCCAGCAAAAGAGACCGAGGGTTCTTCTACGAGCAGTACTTC	CASKRDRGFFYEQYF
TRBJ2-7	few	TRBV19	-	TGTGCCAGTAGGTTGACAGAGTTCACCTACGAGCAGTACTTC	CASRLTEFTYEQYF
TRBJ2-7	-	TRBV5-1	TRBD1	TGCGCCAGCAGCCCGACGGACAGGCCGAGCGAGCAGTACTTC	CASSPTDRPSEQYF
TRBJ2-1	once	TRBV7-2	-	TGTGCCAGCAGCTCGGGCCCCCGTGGGTATGAGCAGTTCTTC	CASSSGPRGYEQFF
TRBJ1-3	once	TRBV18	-	TGTGCCAGCTCACCACCGGGCCTTCTAGGAAACACCATATATTTT	CASSPPGLLGNTIYF
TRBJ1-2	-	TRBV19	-	TGTGCCAGTACTGGCGAGCTGAGAGACTGGGCTGGGCGCTACACCTTC	CASTGELRDWAGRYTF
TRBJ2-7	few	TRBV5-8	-	TGTGCCAGCAGCTTGGGGACCTACGAGCAGTACTTC	CASSLGTYEQYF
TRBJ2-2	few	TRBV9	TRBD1	TGTGCCAGCAGCGCCGGGACAGGGGTCGGAACCGGGGAGCTGTTTTTT	CASSAGTGVGTGELFF
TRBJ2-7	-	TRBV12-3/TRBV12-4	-	TGTGCCAGCAGTTTCGGGACTGGCTACGAGCAGTACTTC	CASSFGTGYEQYF
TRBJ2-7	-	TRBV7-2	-	TGTGCCAGCAGCTCAGGGGTCGCGGTGGGCTACGAGCAGTACTTC	CASSSGVAVGYEQYF
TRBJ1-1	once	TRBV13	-	TGTGCCAGCAGCGCCACACCAAAAACAGGGTCTGAAGCTTTCTTT	CASSATPKTGSEAFF
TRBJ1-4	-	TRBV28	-	TGTGCCAGCATCCCTGACAAATGGGGGGCTTCTAATGAAAAACTGTTTTTT	CASIPDKWGASNEKLFF
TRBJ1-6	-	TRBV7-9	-	TGTGCCAGCAGCTCCAGGGTTGGGAATAATTCACCCCTCCACTTT	CASSSRVGNNSPLHF
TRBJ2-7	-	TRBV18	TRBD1	TGTGCCAGCTCACCCTTGGGACAGGCTGGGCGGAAGGAGCAGTACTTC	CASSPLGQAGRKEQYF
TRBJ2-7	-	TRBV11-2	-	TGTGCCAGCAGCTCAACCTACCCCTCGTACGAGCAGTACTTC	CASSSTYPSYEQYF
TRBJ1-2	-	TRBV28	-	TGTGCCAGCAGTTCCCAGTCTTGGGGCTACACCTTC	CASSSQSWGYTF
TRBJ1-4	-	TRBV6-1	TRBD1	TGTGCCAGCAGTGTACTCGGGACAGGGCGAGAAAAACTGTTTTTT	CASSVLGTGREKLFF
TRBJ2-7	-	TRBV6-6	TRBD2	TGTGCCAGCAGTTACGGGACTAGCGCCTACGAGCAGTACTTC	CASSYGTSAYEQYF
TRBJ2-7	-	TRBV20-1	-	TGCAGTGCTAGTGACTACAGGGTACGGGAGGAGCAGTACTTC	CSASDYRVREEQYF
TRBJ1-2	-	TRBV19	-	TGTGCCAGTAGTGCCCCCGGGACCCTTAACTATGGCTACACCTTC	CASSAPGTLNYGYTF
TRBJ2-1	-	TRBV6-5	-	TGTGCCAGCAGTTACTCGGGGAGCTCCTACAATGAGCAGTTCTTC	CASSYSGSSYNEQFF
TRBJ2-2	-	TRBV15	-	TGTGCCACCGCAATAATCTCGGGTTTTCACACCGGGGAGCTGTTTTTT	CATAIISGFHTGELFF
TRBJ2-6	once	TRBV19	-	TGTGCCAGTAGTATCCTTTTTTTCCCCCGCGGGTCTGGGGCCAACGTCCTGACTTTC	CASSILFFPRGSGANVLTF
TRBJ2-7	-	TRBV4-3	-	TGCGCCAGCAGCCAAGTGAAAGAAAGGGGGGGCGAGCAGTACTTC	CASSQVKERGGEQYF
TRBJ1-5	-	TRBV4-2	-	TGTGCCAGCAGCCAAGAACCCGACAGTAATCAGCCCCAGCATTTT	CASSQEPDSNQPQHF
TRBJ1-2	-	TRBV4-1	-	TGCGCCAGCAGCCAAGCTCAGTTTAACTATGGCTACACCTTC	CASSQAQFNYGYTF
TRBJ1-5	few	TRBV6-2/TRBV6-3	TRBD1	TGTGCCAGCAGTTACTCGAGGACAGGGGGCTCCCGTAGCAATCAGCCCCAGCATTTT	CASSYSRTGGSRSNQPQHF
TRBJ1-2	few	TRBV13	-	TGTGCCAGCAGCTTAGGCCGCGGCAGGGGTGGCTATGGCTACACCTTC	CASSLGRGRGGYGYTF
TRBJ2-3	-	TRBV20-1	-	TGCAGTGCTAGTGTGAACCCGCTGTACTCGCAGTATTTT	CSASVNPLYSQYF
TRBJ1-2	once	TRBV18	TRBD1	TGTGCCAGCTCACAGCTCTACGGCAGGACAGGGGGAGCGGTGGTGAAAGGTGGCTACACCTTC	CASSQLYGRTGGAVVKGGYTF
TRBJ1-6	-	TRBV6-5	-	TGTGCCAGCAGTTACAGGTGGAACAGGATGAATTCACCCCTCCACTTT	CASSYRWNRMNSPLHF
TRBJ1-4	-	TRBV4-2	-	TGTGCCAGCAGCCAAGGTGTATCGGTAACAGGGAAGGAAAAACTGTTTTTT	CASSQGVSVTGKEKLFF
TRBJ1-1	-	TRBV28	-	TGTGCCAGCAGGTCCTTGATCGGTATTGGGGCTGAAGCTTTCTTT	CASRSLIGIGAEAFF